This TCR beta chain appears in the sequencing data of a study of T cell repertoires in cytomegalovirus infection. Study details: HLA-B-restricted CMV epitopes that are well studied, plus recently identified HLA-C-restricted ones, were used by the study. CMV infection and matching HLA type were both indicated by public TCR beta signatures.

The study, taken as a whole, reports: In two of eight donors, the top clonotype was HLA-C-restricted CMV-specific.

MiXCR, run by TCRdb on the reads, gives a single entry per CDR3 protein. Of roughly 280,000 distinct CDR3 sequences in the sample, under 25% were seen once. Trimming took 2 bases from V and 8 from J, leaving 15 bases between them. Germline V gene lookup returns CDR1 KGHSH and CDR2 LQKENI. The CDR3 totals 14 residues. This clonotype was counted between two and nine times. Its specificity is not known. The source of this sequence is a human donor in good health (CMV status not recorded). Some clones in this sample may be carry-over from other donors' samples. The chain combines TRBV18 with TRBJ1-2, with D perhaps TRBD1 (5 bases). The sample here was cultured PBMCs, taken from culture after CMV antigen stimulation. CDR3 coding DNA: TGTGCCAGCTCACCAGGGCAGGGAATTTCAGGCTACACCTTC. Encoded protein: CASSPGQGISGYTF.